This T cell receptor beta chain was obtained from a study of OX40 agonist ivuxolimab in advanced cancers. Measured with immunoSEQ multiplex PCR; TCRdb has only the in-frame clones, and not every one. Among tens of thousands of clones listed, 91% were seen once. Patients who had autoimmune disease history or got systemic immunosuppression were left out. The sequence was obtained from an adult with an advanced solid tumor such as melanoma, head and neck, liver or kidney cancer. The sequenced sample was CD4+ or CD8+ T cells sorted from blood, obtained in a trial of the OX40 agonist ivuxolimab.

The CDR3 loop is CSVERLISSTGELFF. The CDR3 DNA is TGCAGCGTTGAAAGGCTAATATCCTCCACCGGGGAGCTGTTTTTT. The chain uses TRBV29-1 and TRBJ2-2; D is ambiguous. V lost 2 bases and J lost 4, with 14 bases in between. This CDR3 has 15 amino acids. The V gene's germline CDR1 is SQVTM and CDR2 ANQGSEA.